Shown below are 14 T cell receptor beta chains from a single sample sequenced in a study of chemoradiotherapy in HPV16-positive cancers. Data came from immunoSEQ multiplex PCR; TCRdb stores just in-frame clones and leaves some out. This table has about 8,900 clones, over 80% appearing once. Material: blood, obtained from a patient who underwent chemoradiotherapy. The receptors originated from a human donor with HPV-associated anogenital cancer.

V gene TRBV11-2 combines with J gene TRBJ2-3; maybe TRBD2 (5 bases). Germline V CDR1 and CDR2: SGHAT, FQNNGV. Trimming shortened V by 5 bases and J by 7 bases, and 19 bases separated the two germline ends. CDR3 length equals 15 residues. The CDR3 region has the DNA TGTGCCAGCAGCCCCCGCCGGGATCCAAGAAATACGCAGTATTTT. It yields the protein CASSPRRDPRNTQYF.

This clone occurred once. The CDR3 DNA reads TGTGCCAGCAGCTCAGGTCTCAATCAGCCCCAGCATTTT. It yields the protein CASSSGLNQPQHF. This chain links TRBV7-9 with TRBJ1-5; unclear D gene. The CDR3 loop spans 13 amino acids. Germline V lookup: CDR1 SEHNR, CDR2 FQNEAQ (reference sequence). V was trimmed by 4 bases and J by 3 bases, leaving 7 bases between them.

V gene TRBV19 combines with J gene TRBJ1-3; D call uncertain. CDR3 length equals 13 residues. Trimming removed 3 bases at V and 1 base at J, with 4 bases between. Germline CDR1 LNHDA, CDR2 SQIVND (reference sequence). The CDR3 DNA follows: TGTGCCAGTAGTATCGGATCTGGAAACACCATATATTTT. Amino acid sequence: CASSIGSGNTIYF.

The chain is built from TRBV7-9 and TRBJ2-1; D remains ambiguous. The V and J ends lost 1 base and 0 bases respectively, with 4 bases between them. This CDR3 is 14 amino acids long. Germline-derived CDR1 and CDR2 are SEHNR and FQNEAQ (reference sequence). CDR3 protein: CASSLGLSYNEQFF. The CDR3 DNA sequence: TGTGCCAGCAGCTTAGGACTCTCCTACAATGAGCAGTTCTTC.

This clone was observed a handful of times. The chain has TRBV2 and TRBJ1-2, with 8 bases lining up with TRBD1. CDR3 length: 12 residues. Germline V gene lookup returns CDR1 SNHLY and CDR2 FYNNEI. The trim removed 6 bases at V and 7 bases at J, leaving 4 bases unmatched. The DNA of the CDR3 is TGTGCCAGCAGGGACAGGGCTGGTGGCTACACCTTC. Translated, it gives CASRDRAGGYTF. Drawing the rest from reference TRBV2 and TRBJ1-2, the complete variable domain is EPEVTQTPSHQVTQMGQEVILRCVPISNHLYFYWYRQILGQKVEFLVSFYNNEISEKSEIFDDQFSVERPDGSNFTLKIRSTKLEDSAMYFCASRDRAGGYTFGSGTRLTVV.

This chain's CDR3 is CASSFAGANVLTF. CDR3 nucleotide sequence: TGTGCCAGCAGTTTCGCTGGGGCCAACGTCCTGACTTTC. V usage is TRBV14 and J usage is TRBJ2-6, with D hard to call. V was shortened by 6 bases and J by 2 bases, with 5 bases between the two germline ends. The CDR3 runs 13 residues. From germline, CDR1 is SGHDN and CDR2 FVKESK.

This chain links TRBV9 with TRBJ2-2, with unresolved D. Per the germline V gene, CDR1 is SGDLS and CDR2 is YYNGEE. V lost 1 base, J lost 3 bases, and 10 bases lay in between. The CDR3 spans 15 residues. The CDR3: CASSVRFSDTGELFF. CDR3 coding DNA: TGTGCCAGCAGCGTACGGTTCAGTGACACCGGGGAGCTGTTTTTT.

This chain uses TRBV6-1 with TRBJ1-4, with D possibly being TRBD1 (6 bases). Deletions cut 5 bases from V and 6 bases from J, with 16 bases between. This CDR3 is built from 15 residues. Germline V gives CDR1 MNHNS, CDR2 SASEGT. CDR3 coding DNA: TGTGCCAGCAGTAGATCAGGGGTGAGGGATGAAAAACTGTTTTTT. Its protein product is CASSRSGVRDEKLFF.

This rearrangement joins TRBV6-5 to TRBJ2-3; 8 bases are a match to TRBD1. Losses at the gene ends were 10 bases for V and 4 bases for J; bases not matched to a gene: 10. Germline V CDR1 and CDR2: MNHEY, SVGAGI. CDR3 length equals 14 residues. This chain's CDR3 is CATRQGSIADTQYF. The CDR3 bases are TGTGCCACAAGACAGGGGTCGATTGCAGATACGCAGTATTTT.

The chain employs TRBV7-9 and TRBJ2-2, with no clear D. V was shortened by 5 bases and J by 6 bases, with 7 bases between the two germline ends. CDR3 length: 12 residues. Germline V gene data show CDR1 as SEHNR and CDR2 as FQNEAQ (reference sequence). CDR3 protein: CASSTTAGELFF. CDR3 nucleotide sequence: TGTGCCAGCAGCACAACAGCCGGGGAGCTGTTTTTT.

This clone was seen a few times. The chain has TRBV2 and TRBJ2-7, with TRBD1 matching 7 bases. The length of the CDR3 is 13 residues. The germline V gene encodes CDR1 SNHLY and CDR2 FYNNEI. Trimming at V came to 5 bases and at J to 3 bases, leaving 4 bases not matched to a gene. In DNA form, the CDR3 reads TGTGCCAGCAGTTCGGACAGGATCTACGAGCAGTACTTC. Protein: CASSSDRIYEQYF.

V usage is TRBV7-9 and J usage is TRBJ2-1; a weak D match, TRBD2 (5 bases). This CDR3 has 14 residues. Germline lookup yields CDR1 SEHNR and CDR2 FQNEAQ (reference sequence). Trimming left V 5 bases short and J 4 bases short, with 12 bases between. This CDR3 is CASSPPSGYNEQFF. CDR3 coding DNA: TGTGCCAGCAGCCCCCCGTCGGGGTACAATGAGCAGTTCTTC.

V and J are TRBV6-5 and TRBJ1-1; 9 bases line up with TRBD1. This CDR3 spans 16 amino acids. The V and J ends lost 2 bases and 2 bases, in that order; junction bases with no gene match: 6. The germline V gene encodes CDR1 MNHEY and CDR2 SVGAGI. CDR3: CASSYPTGGGNTEAFF. As DNA, the CDR3 is TGTGCCAGCAGTTACCCCACAGGGGGCGGTAACACTGAAGCTTTCTTT.

A remark on this clone: The junction does not match germline at one end; this may be a read error. The rearrangement uses TRBV6-5 and TRBJ2-7; 10 nucleotides align to TRBD2. Germline-derived CDR1 and CDR2 are MNHEY and SVGAGI. The CDR3 runs to 12 residues. The DNA for the CDR3 is TGTGCCAGCAGTCAACAGCGGGGGGGCCTGCACTTC. This codes for CASSQQRGGLHF.